The 10 T cell receptor beta chains in this list originate from one sample, sequenced in a study of post-analysis software for immune sequencing data. Study-wide findings and caveats: Five or six TRBV segments, TRBV5-6, TRBV5-1 and TRBV20-1 among them, were found more frequent in patients than controls.

Unique molecular identifiers had been added to the TCR beta cDNA libraries. Each CDR3 protein is one row after TCRdb ran MiXCR on the PCR reads. The repertoire has 350,000 to 450,000 distinct CDR3 sequences, 30% to 45% of them found once; the top ten carry approximately 7.1%. The antigens for these receptors are not known. Sequenced material: blood. These receptors originate from a girl under 10 years old with multiple sclerosis.

The V gene is TRBV5-1, the J gene TRBJ2-7; D call uncertain. Trimming cost V 1 base and J 2 bases, with 10 bases left between them. The germline V gene has CDR1 SGHRS and CDR2 YFSETQ. The CDR3 contains 14 residues. The CDR3 bases are TGCGCCAGCAGCTTGTCCAGGCCCCCCTACGAGCAGTACTTC. This codes for CASSLSRPPYEQYF.

The chain has TRBV12-3 or TRBV12-4 and TRBJ1-1; D ambiguous. V was trimmed by 9 bases and J by 5 bases, leaving 10 bases between them. The length of the CDR3 is 11 residues. CDR3 nucleotides: TGTGCCAGTGTGTTGGGGACTGAAGCTTTCTTT. Amino acid sequence: CASVLGTEAFF.

This clonotype was counted between two and nine times. The rearrangement uses TRBV29-1 and TRBJ2-7; 9 bases agree with TRBD1. CDR1 and CDR2 (germline): SQVTM, ANQGSEA. Trimming at V came to 6 bases and at J to 5 bases, leaving 5 bases not matched to a gene. The CDR3 contains 12 residues. The DNA of the CDR3 is TGCAGCGTGGACAGGGGAGATCACGAGCAGTACTTC. It translates to CSVDRGDHEQYF.

This chain uses TRBV21-1 with TRBJ1-4; no check of the table's D call, TRBD1, against the DNA was made. TRBV21-1 is given as a pseudogene. The CDR3 contains 15 residues. CDR3 region: CASSKGRDLNEKLFF. DNA for the CDR3: TGTGCCAGCAGCAAAGGTCGGGACCTTAATGAAAAACTGTTTTTT.

In its sample, this clonotype was seen once. The chain is built from TRBV11-2 and TRBJ2-7; the D is unclear. This CDR3 has 18 amino acids. Trimming took off 5 bases at V and 0 bases at J, with 23 bases between the two ends. Per the germline V gene, CDR1 is SGHAT and CDR2 is FQNNGV. CDR3 sequence (DNA): TGTGCCAGCAGCCCCCGCCAGACGAACAGAGTTATCTCCTACGAGCAGTACTTC. Its protein is CASSPRQTNRVISYEQYF.

The chain employs TRBV15 and TRBJ2-3; possible D gene TRBD1, 5 bases. V dropped 0 bases and J dropped 6 bases, with 13 bases sitting between them. This CDR3 region has 15 residues. Germline values: CDR1 LNHNV, CDR2 YYDKDF (reference sequence). The CDR3, as DNA: TGTGCCACCAGCAGAGATCCCCCAGGGCCCGATACGCAGTATTTT. Encoded protein: CATSRDPPGPDTQYF.

This clonotype came up once. The genes are TRBV20-1 and TRBJ2-5; TRBD1 aligns across 11 bases. Germline trimming cut 3 bases from V and 5 bases from J; bases unmatched to any gene: 5. CDR3 length: 14 amino acids. Per the germline V gene, CDR1 is DFQATT and CDR2 is SNEGSKA (reference sequence). Here the CDR3 DNA reads TGCAGTGCTAGGGGGACAGGGGGTCGGGAGACCCAGTACTTC. Translating gives CSARGTGGRETQYF.

The V gene is TRBV7-8, the J gene TRBJ2-1, with D maybe TRBD1 (6 bases). Germline assignment: CDR1 SGHVS and CDR2 FQNEAQ. The CDR3 has 14 residues. Trimming cost V 2 bases and J 7 bases, with 12 bases left between them. The CDR3 DNA reads as TGTGCCAGCAGCTTACGAACAGGGAGTAATGAGCAGTTCTTC. As protein: CASSLRTGSNEQFF. Full variable domain (remainder filled in from reference TRBV7-8 and TRBJ2-1): GAGVSQSPRYKVAKRGQDVALRCDPISGHVSLFWYQQALGQGPEFLTYFQNEAQLDKSGLPSDRFFAERPEGSVSTLKIQRTQQEDSAVYLCASSLRTGSNEQFFGPGTRLTVL.

This clonotype was counted many times. The V gene is TRBV29-1, the J gene TRBJ1-2; weak D call: TRBD1 (5 bases). The CDR3 covers 14 residues. V shed 2 bases and J shed 6 bases, with 16 bases lying between them. Germline V gene sequence: CDR1 SQVTM, CDR2 ANQGSEA. The CDR3 DNA reads TGCAGCGTTGAATCTCCCGGGGGGATGGATGGCTACACCTTC. Protein sequence: CSVESPGGMDGYTF.

The rearrangement joins TRBV2 to TRBJ2-7, with no clear D. Deletions cut 7 bases from V and 0 bases from J, with 4 bases between. The CDR3 length is 11 residues. Germline assignment: CDR1 SNHLY and CDR2 FYNNEI. The CDR3 region has the DNA TGTGCCAGCAAGTACTCCTACGAGCAGTACTTC. Amino acids: CASKYSYEQYF.